Shown below are 18 T cell receptor beta chains from a single sample sequenced in a study of cytomegalovirus exposure and HLA in healthy donors. It was with 60 Vbeta and 13 Jbeta primers that the PCR ran. TCRdb keeps only in-frame clones here, not all; method: immunoSEQ multiplex PCR. The table records more than 150,000 clones, around 72% of them present only once. The sequencing input was PBMCs. Receptors originate from a woman between 45 and 65 years old in good health and CMV-seropositive.

This clone was detected once. This sample also contains other DNA sequences that code for the same CDR3. For the CDR3, the DNA is TGCAGCGTTCGGACAGGGGGGACTGAAGCTTTCTTT. Protein sequence: CSVRTGGTEAFF. V usage is TRBV29-1 and J usage is TRBJ1-1, with 10 bases that match TRBD1. The V segment lost 5 bases and the J segment 5 bases; nucleotides outside the gene matches: 2. CDR3 size: 12 residues. Germline CDR1 and CDR2: SQVTM and ANQGSEA.

This chain joins TRBV5-1 and TRBJ2-2; 9 bases agree with TRBD1. This CDR3 region has 14 residues. V dropped 4 bases and J dropped 5; count of bases not matched to a gene: 3. The germline gives CDR1 SGHRS, CDR2 YFSETQ. CDR3 residues: CASSPGQGTGELFF. The CDR3 DNA sequence: TGCGCCAGCAGCCCGGGACAGGGAACCGGGGAGCTGTTTTTT.

The chain carries TRBV19 and TRBJ2-1, with TRBD2 as a possible D gene (6 bases). Germline values: CDR1 LNHDA, CDR2 SQIVND (reference sequence). The V end lost 10 bases, the J end lost 8 bases, and 18 bases lay between the germline ends. This CDR3 is 13 amino acids long. The DNA for the CDR3 is TGTGCCATCTCGAAGGGAGGTAGGGATGAGCAGTTCTTC. Its protein product is CAISKGGRDEQFF.

This clone appeared once. The CDR3 here is CASSPQEVNTEAFF. Here the CDR3 DNA reads TGTGCCAGCAGCCCCCAGGAGGTGAACACTGAAGCTTTCTTT. The V gene is TRBV7-2, the J gene TRBJ1-1, with D unclear. Germline V gene data show CDR1 as SGHTA and CDR2 as FQGNSA. CDR3 length equals 14 residues. Trimming cost V 5 bases and J 0 bases, with 10 bases left between them.

This clone was picked up one time. The chain joins TRBV7-3 to TRBJ2-1; 9 positions match TRBD2. V gave up 2 bases and J gave up 5 bases; unmatched junction bases: 4. Germline CDR1 is SGHTA and CDR2 is FQGTGA. The CDR3 is 15 amino acids. The CDR3 bases are TGTGCCAGCAGCTTAGGTGCTAGCGGGAACAATGAGCAGTTCTTC. It is translated as CASSLGASGNNEQFF.

The CDR3 loop is CASRAGLPYEQYF. CDR3 bases: TGTGCCAGCAGGGCGGGACTCCCCTACGAGCAGTACTTC. V is TRBV6-4 and J is TRBJ2-7; tentatively, D is TRBD2 (6 bases). The CDR3 runs 13 residues. Deletions cut 6 bases from V and 2 bases from J, with 11 bases between. Germline values: CDR1 MRHNA, CDR2 SNTAGT.

V usage is TRBV30 and J usage is TRBJ1-2, with D perhaps matching TRBD1 (6 bases). V lost 2 bases to trimming and J lost 12 bases, with 22 bases between them. In germline, CDR1 is GTSNPN, CDR2 SVGIG (reference sequence). There are 14 residues in the CDR3. CDR3 region: CAWSYRGGQSKDTF. CDR3 bases: TGTGCCTGGAGTTATAGGGGCGGACAGTCGAAGGACACCTTC.

This clone has more than one count but fewer than ten. The rearrangement joins TRBV9 to TRBJ2-7; 11 bases agree with TRBD1. The CDR3 loop spans 14 amino acids. Germline CDR1 is SGDLS and CDR2 is YYNGEE. Trimming cost V 0 bases and J 6 bases; bases outside gene matches: 2. CDR3 in DNA: TGTGCCAGCAGCGTAGGGACAGGGGGCTTCGAGCAGTACTTC. It translates to CASSVGTGGFEQYF. The variable domain in full, completed from reference TRBV9 and TRBJ2-7, reads DSGVTQTPKHLITATGQRVTLRCSPRSGDLSVYWYQQSLDQGLQFLIQYYNGEERAKGNILERFSAQQFPDLHSELNLSSLELGDSALYFCASSVGTGGFEQYFGPGTRLTVT.

CDR3 nucleotides: TGCAGCGTTGGTGAGGGAGGGGGGAAGTATGGCTACACCTTC. Its protein is CSVGEGGGKYGYTF. The chain combines TRBV29-1 with TRBJ1-2, with TRBD1 as a possible D gene (6 bases). CDR3 length: 14 amino acids. Trimming removed 4 bases from V and 5 bases from J, with 17 bases in between. Germline V gene data show CDR1 as SQVTM and CDR2 as ANQGSEA.

This clone turned up a few times. The V and J genes are TRBV2 and TRBJ1-1; TRBD1 matches at 8 bases. This CDR3 has 12 amino acids. Trimming at V came to 6 bases and at J to 11 bases, leaving 8 bases not matched to a gene. The germline gives CDR1 SNHLY, CDR2 FYNNEI. CDR3 in amino acids: CASRATGAGAFF. In DNA, the CDR3 is TGTGCCAGCAGGGCGACAGGGGCTGGGGCTTTCTTT.

V and J are TRBV7-2 and TRBJ2-5, with TRBD2 matching over 10 bases. Trimming at V came to 5 bases and at J to 5 bases, leaving 11 bases not matched to a gene. In germline, CDR1 is SGHTA, CDR2 FQGNSA. The CDR3 runs 16 residues. Here the CDR3 reads CASSLTSGAAGETQYF. DNA for the CDR3: TGTGCCAGCAGCCTTACTAGCGGGGCGGCGGGGGAGACCCAGTACTTC.

This rearrangement joins TRBV5-8 to TRBJ1-1; D is undetermined. Germline assignment: CDR1 SGHTS and CDR2 YDEGEE. The ends were cut back, 1 base at V and 1 base at J, with 5 bases in the middle. This CDR3 has 13 residues. CDR3 nucleotides: TGTGCCAGCAGCTTGAGCAAGAACACTGAAGCTTTCTTT. Amino acid sequence: CASSLSKNTEAFF.

The chain carries TRBV6-6 and TRBJ2-3, with D possibly TRBD2 on 6 matching bases. This CDR3 contains 15 residues. Trimming stripped 0 bases from V and 9 bases from J, with 16 bases between. Germline values: CDR1 MNHNY, CDR2 SVGAGI (reference sequence). The CDR3 nucleotides are TGTGCCAGCAGTTACTCTCAGCGGAGGCGGGAAACGCAGTATTTT. Translating it yields CASSYSQRRRETQYF.

The chain has TRBV10-2 and TRBJ1-2; no firm D call. This CDR3 contains 12 residues. V was trimmed by 3 bases and J by 5 bases, leaving 7 bases between them. Per the germline V gene, CDR1 is WSHSY and CDR2 is SAAADI. CDR3 sequence: CASSDGGYGYTF. The CDR3 coding sequence is TGCGCCAGCAGTGACGGAGGGTATGGCTACACCTTC.

The count of this clone is one. Written as DNA, the CDR3 is TGTGCTAGTGGTCTCGACAGGCTAAATTCACCCCTCCACTTT. Its translation: CASGLDRLNSPLHF. This chain joins TRBV12-5 and TRBJ1-6, with D possibly being TRBD1 (6 bases). The CDR3 spans 14 residues. Germline V gives CDR1 LGHNT, CDR2 FRNRAP. Trimming cost V 5 bases and J 7 bases, with 12 bases left between them.

The V gene is TRBV11-3, the J gene TRBJ1-2, with 7 bases aligning to TRBD1. The germline V gene has CDR1 SGHNT and CDR2 YENEEA. The trim removed 0 bases at V and 5 bases at J, leaving 15 bases unmatched. The CDR3 sequence is 18 residues long. The CDR3: CASSLDPALLRDRYGYTF. Here the CDR3 DNA reads TGTGCCAGCAGCTTAGACCCGGCCCTACTCCGGGACAGATATGGCTACACCTTC.

The V gene is TRBV4-3, the J gene TRBJ1-5; TRBD1 might be the D (6 bases). The germline V gene has CDR1 LGHNA and CDR2 YSLEER. V was pared by 2 bases and J by 1 base, with 6 bases between. The CDR3 extends over 14 amino acids. For the CDR3, the DNA is TGCGCCAGCAGCCAACAGGGGAGCAATCAGCCCCAGCATTTT. This encodes CASSQQGSNQPQHF.

This clone was recorded only once. V is TRBV6-1 and J is TRBJ1-1; D not certain. This CDR3 is built from 14 residues. Trimming shortened V by 7 bases and J by 1 base, and 13 bases separated the two germline ends. Germline-derived CDR1 and CDR2 are MNHNS and SASEGT. DNA for the CDR3: TGTGCCAGCACCCGAGGGCGGCAGAACACTGAAGCTTTCTTT. This sequence encodes CASTRGRQNTEAFF.